A selection of T cell receptor beta chains follows, all from one sample in a study of CD8 T cells in Susac syndrome. Each CDR3 protein gets one entry after TCRdb re-called the immunoSEQ multiplex PCR reads with MiXCR. The top ten clones hold roughly 0.13% of a sample with 150,000 to 200,000 distinct CDR3 sequences, around 94% of them seen once. Sequenced input: CD4+ T cells from PBMCs. Every receptor here comes from a human donor in good health. Both conserved end residues are part of each CDR3. D genes are given only for firm matches. Clone size, where shown, is once, few, many, or a class for clones that have expanded.

size	V	D	J	CDR3	DNA
NA	TRBV20-1	NA	TRBJ2-7	CSARDPVHEDEQYF	TGCAGTGCTAGAGATCCGGTTCATGAGGACGAGCAGTACTTC
NA	TRBV6-5	TRBD2	TRBJ2-7	CASTVGGRGEQYF	TGTGCCAGCACCGTGGGAGGGAGGGGCGAGCAGTACTTC
NA	TRBV3-1	NA	TRBJ2-4	CASSPIPVSKNIQYF	TGTGCCAGCAGCCCTATACCGGTTTCCAAAAACATTCAGTACTTC
NA	TRBV6-2/TRBV6-3	NA	TRBJ1-2	CASSSRPNGYTF	TGTGCCAGCAGTTCAAGACCGAATGGCTACACCTTC
once	TRBV5-4	NA	TRBJ2-3	CASSLRLLTDTQYF	TGTGCCAGCAGCTTGCGACTACTCACAGATACGCAGTATTTT
NA	TRBV23-1	NA	TRBJ1-5	CASSQREGNQPQHF	TGCGCCAGCAGTCAGAGGGAGGGCAATCAGCCCCAGCATTTT
once	TRBV12-3/TRBV12-4	TRBD1	TRBJ1-6	CASSSPQGAHSPLHF	TGTGCCAGCAGTTCCCCCCAGGGGGCCCATTCACCCCTCCACTTT
NA	TRBV12-3/TRBV12-4	NA	TRBJ1-5	CASSPRGNSNQPQHF	TGTGCCAGCAGCCCCCGAGGGAATAGCAATCAGCCCCAGCATTTT
NA	TRBV12-3/TRBV12-4	NA	TRBJ2-7	CASSSRTKTTYEQYF	TGTGCCAGCAGTAGTCGGACAAAGACGACCTACGAGCAGTACTTC
NA	TRBV19	NA	TRBJ1-1	CASSPQGPTEAFF	TGTGCCAGTAGTCCCCAGGGGCCCACTGAAGCTTTCTTT
NA	TRBV3-1	NA	TRBJ1-2	CASSAGGDGYTF	TGTGCCAGCAGCGCCGGAGGGGATGGCTACACCTTC
NA	TRBV9	NA	TRBJ1-1	CASSVGEANTEAFF	TGTGCCAGCAGCGTAGGAGAGGCGAACACTGAAGCTTTCTTT
NA	TRBV28	NA	TRBJ2-4	CASSSLAEIAKNIQYF	TGTGCCAGCAGTTCCCTGGCCGAAATAGCCAAAAACATTCAGTACTTC
NA	TRBV12-3/TRBV12-4	TRBD1	TRBJ2-7	CASSRPGQGVGEQYF	TGTGCCAGCAGCCGACCGGGACAGGGCGTGGGCGAGCAGTACTTC
once	TRBV7-2	NA	TRBJ2-2	CASSLAGNTGELFF	TGTGCCAGCAGCTTAGCAGGGAACACCGGGGAGCTGTTTTTT
NA	TRBV21-1	NA	TRBJ1-1	CARRTGRNTEAFF	TGTGCCAGACGGACAGGAAGGAACACTGAAGCTTTCTTT
NA	TRBV28	TRBD1	TRBJ1-2	CASRPPGTGYHGYTF	TGTGCCAGCAGGCCACCAGGGACAGGGTATCATGGCTACACCTTC
NA	TRBV30	TRBD1	TRBJ2-5	CAWTPGQGRRETQYF	TGTGCCTGGACCCCGGGACAGGGAAGGAGAGAGACCCAGTACTTC
NA	TRBV12-3/TRBV12-4	TRBD1	TRBJ1-1	CASSNDRGWVNTEAFF	TGTGCCAGCAGTAATGACAGGGGGTGGGTGAACACTGAAGCTTTCTTT
NA	TRBV4-1	TRBD1	TRBJ2-3	CASSHGTGQYTQYF	TGCGCCAGCAGCCATGGGACAGGGCAATATACGCAGTATTTT
NA	TRBV4-3	NA	TRBJ1-1	CASSQGGPNTEAFF	TGCGCCAGCAGCCAAGGTGGGCCCAACACTGAAGCTTTCTTT
NA	TRBV3-1	NA	TRBJ1-5	CASSQTRGGNQPQHF	TGTGCCAGCAGCCAGACCCGAGGGGGCAATCAGCCCCAGCATTTT
NA	TRBV12-3/TRBV12-4	NA	TRBJ1-1	CASMTESTEAFF	TGTGCCAGCATGACAGAGAGCACTGAAGCTTTCTTT
NA	TRBV6-2/TRBV6-3	NA	TRBJ1-2	CATSRSTRYGYTF	TGTGCCACCAGTCGGAGTACCCGCTATGGCTACACCTTC
NA	TRBV29-1	NA	TRBJ2-7	CSVERFRVKITYEQYF	TGCAGCGTTGAACGGTTTAGAGTCAAAATCACCTACGAGCAGTACTTC
NA	TRBV20-1	TRBD2	TRBJ2-1	CSATDFSGGINEQFF	TGCAGTGCCACTGATTTTTCGGGGGGGATTAATGAGCAGTTCTTC
NA	TRBV3-1	NA	TRBJ1-5	CASSQEFGQNQPQHF	TGTGCCAGCAGCCAAGAGTTCGGGCAAAATCAGCCCCAGCATTTT
NA	TRBV6-1	NA	TRBJ1-1	CASSGVGNTEAFF	TGTGCCAGCAGCGGGGTGGGGAACACTGAAGCTTTCTTT
NA	TRBV7-9	TRBD1	TRBJ1-2	CASSQDRNYGYTF	TGTGCCAGCAGCCAGGACAGGAACTATGGCTACACCTTC
NA	TRBV3-1	TRBD1	TRBJ2-1	CASSPRRDRGPKEQFF	TGTGCCAGCAGCCCCCGTCGGGACAGGGGGCCGAAGGAGCAGTTCTTC
once	TRBV20-1	TRBD2	TRBJ2-5	CSVGGAKTQYF	TGCAGTGTCGGGGGGGCCAAGACCCAGTACTTC
NA	TRBV23-1	NA	TRBJ2-7	CASSPVKGPWEQYF	TGCGCCAGCAGTCCAGTCAAGGGCCCCTGGGAGCAGTACTTC
few	TRBV5-6	NA	TRBJ1-2	CASSLRGYGYTF	TGTGCCAGCAGCTTGCGGGGCTATGGCTACACCTTC
once	TRBV23-1	NA	TRBJ1-5	CASSQSGQGTVGNQPQHF	TGCGCCAGCAGTCAATCTGGTCAGGGCACGGTGGGCAATCAGCCCCAGCATTTT
NA	TRBV29-1	NA	TRBJ1-4	CSALSSGTEKLFF	TGCAGCGCCCTGTCCTCTGGGACTGAAAAACTGTTTTTT
NA	TRBV7-3	NA	TRBJ1-1	CASSLDTNTEAFF	TGTGCCAGCAGCTTGGACACGAACACTGAAGCTTTCTTT
NA	TRBV14	NA	TRBJ2-7	CASSQGRGAHEQYF	TGTGCCAGCAGCCAAGGTCGGGGGGCCCACGAGCAGTACTTC
once	TRBV2	NA	TRBJ1-1	CASSDGEATEAFF	TGTGCCAGCAGTGACGGGGAGGCCACTGAAGCTTTCTTT